One T cell receptor (beta chain) is described in this entry. This receptor's antigen is unknown. No much larger clone exists at a distance of one base, and base qualities are not known. The library came from the immunoSEQ multiplex PCR assay. In its TCRdb copy, this immuneACCESS table keeps in-frame sequences only and misses some clones. Where compared with another copy, unresolved V genes explain less than half of these, and the others have no known cause. This sample gives hundreds of thousands of clones in total; over 75% of them show up just once. About 0.0094% of the sample rests with the top ten. These data are taken from a study of shared T cell receptors in the human thymus (dated by TCRdb to about 2021). Background on the whole study: The study examined how the human thymus generates shared, self-reactive T-cell receptor alpha chains.

Trimming takes 0 bases off V and 3 bases off J; junction bases not matched to a gene: 3. From its cysteine to its phenylalanine, the CDR3 spans 14 amino acids. Of all the DNA, just the CDR3 is kept, 42 bases in frame from base 1. Looking up the germline V gene yields CDR1 SGDLS and CDR2 YYNGEE. The sample also formed part of further work on human thymus T cells. As the second paper documents: The donors were immunologically healthy infants in Finland who had open corrective cardiac surgery for congenital heart defects. The thymus tissue came from surgical resects taken out during corrective cardiac surgery. V and J gene segment usage appeared biased in both thymic and peripheral blood repertoires. Highly overlapping thymic TCR repertoires among unrelated individuals were reported in the related research. The study described the TCR alpha and beta repertoires in under ten infant thymus samples and four matching peripheral blood samples. The cohort included over five male and two female infants, with donor ages spanning 7 to 244 days. After being mechanically released from the tissue, thymocytes were kept at -70 degrees C in pellets of roughly 10-30 million cells. Genomic DNA was extracted from frozen cell pellets with a QIAsymphony instrument. Using the immunoSEQ multiplex PCR assay, the TCRB and TCRAD loci were amplified from a standardized quantity of quality-controlled genomic DNA. The amplicons spanned the V(D)J region and were long enough to cover the CDR3 and allow V and J genes to be identified. The commercial immunoSEQ service was used to sequence amplicons on an Illumina platform. Primer bias and sequencing errors were corrected using previously described methods, and TCRAD and TCRB definitions followed the IMGT database. Analysis of the repertoires was done with immunoSEQ Analyzer 3.0 and VDJTools and included basic statistics, V/J segment usage, diversity estimates, rarefaction and pairwise overlap. Diversity was estimated with Chao1, ChaoE, Efron-Thisted, Shannon and inverse Simpson indices, and also on datasets down-sampled to the smallest sample. Repertoire overlap used strict matching of CDR3 nucleotide sequence, V gene and J gene, with Jaccard-based multidimensional scaling clustering. On average, thymus samples yielded around 810,000 unique TCRB clonotypes, whereas blood samples yielded some 80,000.

The sequenced sample consisted of thymocytes. The sequence was collected from a boy in the first two years of life with a congenital heart defect. Donor details come from another sample of the same person, matched by shared clones. The rearrangement combines TRBV9 with TRBJ2-7, and 7 junctional nucleotides match TRBD2. The sequence in DNA is TGTGCCAGCAGCGTAGAAGCGGGGAGCTACGAGCAGTACTTC. Its coded protein is CASSVEAGSYEQYF.